Ten or more counts support the clone carrying this TCR beta chain. Other DNA sequences in this sample translate to the same CDR3. Naive-designated CD8 cells lacked CD45RO, were positively enriched for CCR7, and omitted terminally differentiated effector memory CD45RA+ cells. V lost 0 bases and J lost 3, with 6 bases in between. The CDR3 totals 13 residues. Germline CDR1 and CDR2: SGHDT and YYEEEE. This sample is drawn from a study of shared clonotypes between healthy human individuals. Here immunoSEQ multiplex PCR was the method, and the copy in TCRdb shows in-frame clones only, minus some. The repertoire holds about 2 million clones, with over 85% as singletons.

Sample: naive CD8+ T cells sorted from blood. The chain has TRBV5-6 and TRBJ2-5, with unresolved D. This receptor was obtained from a man aged 18 to 29 in good health. The DNA of the CDR3 is TGTGCCAGCAGCTTGGTACTGGAAGAGACCCAGTACTTC. Its protein is CASSLVLEETQYF.